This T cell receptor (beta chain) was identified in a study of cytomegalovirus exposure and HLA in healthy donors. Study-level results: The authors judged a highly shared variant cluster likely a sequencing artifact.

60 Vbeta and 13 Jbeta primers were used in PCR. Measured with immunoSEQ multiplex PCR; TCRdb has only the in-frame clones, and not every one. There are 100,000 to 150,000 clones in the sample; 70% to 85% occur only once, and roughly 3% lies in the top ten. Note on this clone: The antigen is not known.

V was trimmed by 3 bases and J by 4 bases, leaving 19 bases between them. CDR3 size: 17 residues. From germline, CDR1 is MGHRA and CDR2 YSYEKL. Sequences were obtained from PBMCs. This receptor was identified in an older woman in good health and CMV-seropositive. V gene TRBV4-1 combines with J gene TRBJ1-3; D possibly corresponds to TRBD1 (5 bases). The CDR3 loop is CASSQSSGTRTGNTIYF. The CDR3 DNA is TGCGCCAGCAGCCAGTCCTCCGGGACTCGGACCGGAAACACCATATATTTT.